This T cell receptor (beta chain) originates from a study of memory CD4+ T cells and cytomegalovirus serostatus (dated by TCRdb to between 2018 and 2020). Describing the broader study: The cohort included about 33 healthy adults from Belgium, of whom 9 were CMV seropositive and about 25 were CMV seronegative. The study sequenced CD4+ memory TCRbeta repertoires of a Belgian cohort with known cytomegalovirus serostatus to replicate a published TCR-based CMV serostatus classifier.

From V the trimming removes 1 base and from J it removes 2 bases, while the gene matches leave 4 bases of the junction unaccounted for. The CDR3 goes from the cysteine to the phenylalanine over 15 residues. The sequence is cut down to CDR3 DNA, 45 bases in frame from base 1. From a lookup of the germline V gene, CDR1 and CDR2 are LGHNA and YNFKEQ. Single viable CD3+CD4+CD8-CD45RO+ cells were sorted as memory CD4+ T cells on a FACSAria II. To determine CMV serostatus, a Roche Elecsys assay was used that detects serum IgG against CMV pp150, pp28, p38 and p52. Once the samples were thawed, total CD4+ T cells were enriched through positive selection using CD4 magnetic microbeads. The samples came from a separate study whose specific focus was interrogating the CD4+ T cell memory repertoire. Peripheral blood mononuclear cells were isolated and cryopreserved according to standard operating procedures, and serum was kept at -80 degrees C. CD3-PerCP (BW264/56), CD4-APC (RPA-T4), CD45RO-PE (UCHT1) and CD8-Pacific Orange (3B5) antibodies were used for staining, and non-viable cells were excluded with Sytox blue.

Genomic DNA was extracted from sorted cells with the Quick-DNA Microprep Kit. Amplification of TCRbeta DNA was done with the immunoSEQ hsTCRbeta kit, following the protocol from the manufacturer. TCRbeta libraries were sequenced on an Illumina MiSeq instrument. In the original analysis: Following removal of out-of-frame sequences, some 2,200,000 distinct TCRbeta sequences were retained, with an average of roughly 70,000 per individual. Two values were used to score each individual: the count of around 150 previously reported CMV-associated TCRbeta sequences and the total count of productive distinct TCRbeta sequences. A beta-binomial model was reimplemented in Python, and scikit-learn random forests with default parameters were trained on US cohort data. Classifier performance on the Belgian cohort was summarized as median AUC with percentile confidence intervals over 10,000 bootstrap iterations. TCRdb mirrors the immuneACCESS table, restricted to in-frame sequences. Some clones are absent from its copies; in checked studies, under half trace to an unresolved V gene, and the reason for the others is unknown. For V, J and clone size, that table is used; D and trimming come from the DNA. This sample lists about 27,000 clones; approximately 80% were detected once. The ten largest clonotypes hold 0.85% to 1.1% of the sample.

Notes on this clone: There is no known antigen for this receptor. Qualities for individual bases were not recorded, and no much larger clone is one base off.

The paper as a whole reports these results and caveats: Unlike the original study, which covered naive and memory CD4+ and CD8+ populations, the Belgian study sequenced only CD4+CD45RO+ memory cells. Of under 200 previously reported CMV-associated TCRbeta sequences, approximately 70 appeared in the CD4+ memory repertoires, each in one to five individuals. The results were read as suggesting that the CMV-associated TCR signature is, for the most part, present in the CD4+ memory repertoire. For CMV serostatus prediction, a median bootstrapped AUC of about 0.94 was reached with the original framework, and a median bootstrapped AUC of roughly 0.9 was reached with a US-trained random forest. The original-framework classifier achieved a median bootstrapped AUC of approximately 0.96 with a 95% CI of 0.76-1.00 on the Belgian cohort.

The V and J segments used are TRBV4-2 and TRBJ2-7, with 8 bases aligning to TRBD1. Sequenced sample: memory CD4+ T cells from blood. This clonotype originated in an adult in good health and CMV-seronegative. The CDR3 sequence is CASSQAQGATYEQYF. The nucleotides read TGTGCCAGCAGCCAAGCCCAGGGGGCTACCTACGAGCAGTACTTC.